This T cell receptor beta chain was captured by sequencing in a study of blood T cell repertoires in COVID-19. For the study at large: The cDNA or gDNA used as material had been derived from T cells, B-cell-depleted T cells, or PBMCs.

The CDR3 has 15 amino acids. Germline values: CDR1 SGHTA, CDR2 FQGTGA. The V and J ends lost 4 bases and 2 bases respectively, with 13 bases between them. In the original processing: By means of reference gene primer amplification, nucleated cell counts were estimated. Repertoires were generated with immunoSEQ multiplex PCR, while TCRdb's copy carries only in-frame clones and drops some. The V and J calls and clone size come from that table; D and trimming were worked out from the DNA. Of about 99,000 clones in the sample, around four fifths were seen once. This clone was observed a handful of times. The receptor comes from a man aged 60-69 years with acute or convalescent COVID-19. This sequence joins TRBV7-3 and TRBJ2-3, with D perhaps TRBD2 (6 bases). Material: peripheral blood. The CDR3 sequence is CASSSSGTLTDTQYF. The DNA of the CDR3 is TGTGCCAGCAGCTCGTCCGGGACTCTCACAGATACGCAGTATTTT.